Listed here are 32 T cell receptor beta chains from one sample, sequenced in a study of cytomegalovirus exposure and HLA in healthy donors. The PCR ran on 60 Vbeta and 13 Jbeta primers. TCRdb keeps only in-frame clones here, not all; method: immunoSEQ multiplex PCR. The sample has some 200,000 clones; roughly 84% are singletons. The sample taken for sequencing was PBMCs. These receptors were obtained from a man in his forties or fifties in good health and CMV-seronegative.

The chain uses TRBV4-3 and TRBJ2-7; perhaps TRBD1 as D (6 bases). CDR1 is LGHNA, CDR2 YSLEER, per germline. The CDR3 loop spans 13 amino acids. V lost 2 bases to trimming and J lost 5 bases, with 10 bases between them. CDR3 nucleotides: TGCGCCAGCAGCCAACCAGGGGCCAACGAGCAGTACTTC. Translated, it gives CASSQPGANEQYF.

The chain couples TRBV19 to TRBJ2-1; possibly TRBD1 for D (6 bases). Trimming left V 5 bases short and J 3 bases short, with 17 bases between. CDR1 is LNHDA, CDR2 SQIVND, per germline (reference sequence). This CDR3 spans 16 amino acids. This CDR3 reads CASSADTGHLYNEQFF. The CDR3 nucleotides are TGTGCCAGTAGTGCTGATACGGGACACCTCTACAATGAGCAGTTCTTC.

V gene TRBV28 combines with J gene TRBJ2-1, with TRBD1 identical over 10 bases. V shed 5 bases and J 7 bases; nucleotides not matched to a gene: 14. The CDR3 has 17 residues. Germline CDR1 MDHEN, CDR2 SYDVKM. The CDR3 DNA sequence: TGTGCCAGCAGTCCGCCCCCGGGACAGGGGATTGGGAATGAGCAGTTCTTC. The encoded protein is CASSPPPGQGIGNEQFF.

The chain couples TRBV6-5 to TRBJ2-6; no definite D call. CDR3 length: 16 amino acids. Deletions cut 4 bases from V and 0 bases from J, with 10 bases between. The germline V gene encodes CDR1 MNHEY and CDR2 SVGAGI. For the CDR3, the DNA is TGTGCCAGCAGTTCCGCCGACAACTCTGGGGCCAACGTCCTGACTTTC. This gives the protein CASSSADNSGANVLTF.

This chain links TRBV7-2 with TRBJ2-3, with a possible D match to TRBD2 (6 bases). Germline CDR1 SGHTA, CDR2 FQGNSA. Trimming cost V 4 bases and J 6 bases, with 20 bases left between them. The CDR3 runs 16 residues. The CDR3 DNA reads TGTGCCAGCAGCTCCACCTACACTAGGGACTGGGATACGCAGTATTTT. This translates into CASSSTYTRDWDTQYF. Looking up the rest from reference TRBV7-2 and TRBJ2-3 gives the full variable domain: GAGVSQSPSNKVTEKGKDVELRCDPISGHTALYWYRQSLGQGLEFLIYFQGNSAPDKSGLPSDRFSAERTGGSVSTLTIQRTQQEDSAVYLCASSSTYTRDWDTQYFGPGTRLTVL.

This chain uses TRBV11-3 with TRBJ2-7, with TRBD1 identical over 7 bases. The CDR3 extends over 14 amino acids. Germline CDR1 is SGHNT and CDR2 is YENEEA. Germline trimming cut 5 bases from V and 5 bases from J; bases unmatched to any gene: 9. The CDR3 region has the DNA TGTGCCAGCAGCAAACAGGGGATGCCGGACGAGCAGTACTTC. This encodes CASSKQGMPDEQYF.

The chain uses TRBV30 and TRBJ1-5; D is perhaps TRBD1 (5 bases). This CDR3 is built from 13 residues. V lost 0 bases, J lost 4 bases, and 7 bases lay in between. Per the germline V gene, CDR1 is GTSNPN and CDR2 is SVGIG (reference sequence). DNA for the CDR3: TGTGCCTGGAGTGTTGGGGGGAATCAGCCCCAGCATTTT. Translated, it gives CAWSVGGNQPQHF.

In regard to this clone: Germline is not matched at one junction end, which may reflect a read error. The rearrangement joins TRBV7-9 to TRBJ2-6; 10 bases map to TRBD1. The CDR3 loop spans 18 amino acids. Germline loops: CDR1 SEHNR, CDR2 FQNEAQ (reference sequence). CDR3 sequence: CASSGRDRGFSGANVPTF. CDR3 bases: TGTGCCAGCAGCGGAAGGGACAGGGGTTTTTCTGGGGCCAACGTCCCGACTTTC.

This chain connects TRBV11-2 to TRBJ1-2; no definite D call. V was pared by 0 bases and J by 0 bases, with 11 bases between. This CDR3 has 16 amino acids. CDR1 and CDR2 (germline): SGHAT, FQNNGV. In nucleotides, the CDR3 is TGTGCCAGCAGCTTAGACCGGGTGGCCGCTAACTATGGCTACACCTTC. Encoded protein: CASSLDRVAANYGYTF.

This clone was seen a few times. The chain couples TRBV19 to TRBJ2-1; D perhaps matches TRBD1 (6 bases). This CDR3 contains 15 residues. Germline V CDR1 and CDR2: LNHDA, SQIVND (reference sequence). V was pared by 0 bases and J by 7 bases, with 13 bases between. The CDR3 region is CASSIDIGRGNEQFF. CDR3 in DNA: TGTGCCAGTAGTATAGACATTGGCAGGGGAAATGAGCAGTTCTTC.

This clone has more than one count but fewer than ten. This chain joins TRBV5-4 and TRBJ2-7, with D possibly TRBD2 on 5 matching bases. The germline V gene has CDR1 SGHNT and CDR2 YYREEE (reference sequence). The CDR3 contains 13 residues. V was trimmed by 6 bases and J by 7 bases, leaving 17 bases between them. In DNA form, the CDR3 reads TGTGCCAGCACCCTCTTCGGGGTAGGAGAGCAGTACTTC. Its translation is CASTLFGVGEQYF.

The chain has TRBV5-5 and TRBJ2-7; the match to TRBD1 covers 12 bases. Germline-derived CDR1 and CDR2 are SGHKS and YYEKEE (reference sequence). This CDR3 spans 17 amino acids. With V trimmed by 0 bases and J by 8 bases, 12 bases remained unmatched. The CDR3 spells CASSLGLRGQGAGKQYF. DNA for the CDR3: TGTGCCAGCAGCTTGGGCTTACGGGGACAGGGGGCTGGTAAGCAGTACTTC.

The chain links TRBV27 to TRBJ2-5, with 10 bases aligning to TRBD2. The DNA end is a closer match to TRBJ2-7, so the J assignment may be wrong. CDR3 length equals 16 residues. Germline V gene sequence: CDR1 MNHEY, CDR2 SMNVEV (reference sequence). The chain's CDR3 is CASSSLRTSGYYEQYF. The CDR3 DNA reads as TGTGCCAGCAGTTCGCTACGGACTAGCGGTTACTACGAGCAGTACTTC.

This chain uses TRBV28 with TRBJ2-3; D unclear. There are 14 residues in the CDR3. Looked up from germline, CDR1 is MDHEN and CDR2 is SYDVKM. V lost 8 bases, J lost 0 bases, and 12 bases lay in between. CDR3 nucleotides: TGTGCCAGCTGCTGTTACTCTAGCACAGATACGCAGTATTTT. This sequence encodes CASCCYSSTDTQYF. The full variable domain, in which reference TRBV28 and TRBJ2-3 provide the parts outside the CDR3, is DVKVTQSSRYLVKRTGEKVFLECVQDMDHENMFWYRQDPGLGLRLIYFSYDVKMKEKGDIPEGYSVSREKKERFSLILESASTNQTSMYLCASCCYSSTDTQYFGPGTRLTVL.

This chain connects TRBV5-8 to TRBJ2-1; TRBD2 is a possible D gene (5 bases). Trimming removed 3 bases at V and 0 bases at J, with 10 bases between. The CDR3 consists of 15 residues. Germline V gives CDR1 SGHTS, CDR2 YDEGEE. CDR3 sequence: CASSSEEDSYNEQFF. The CDR3 DNA reads as TGTGCCAGCAGCTCCGAGGAGGACTCCTACAATGAGCAGTTCTTC.

This rearrangement joins TRBV6-6 to TRBJ2-3, with TRBD1 identical over 7 bases. Trimming cost V 6 bases and J 3 bases; bases outside gene matches: 9. Germline V lookup: CDR1 MNHNY, CDR2 SVGAGI (reference sequence). The CDR3 has 15 amino acids. Here the CDR3 DNA reads TGTGCCAGCAGACCGACAGGGTCCGGAACAGATACGCAGTATTTT. Translation: CASRPTGSGTDTQYF.

In its sample, this clone was seen once. The chain is built from TRBV18 and TRBJ2-1; 10 nucleotides match TRBD2. Germline V gene sequence: CDR1 KGHSH, CDR2 LQKENI. The CDR3 spans 16 residues. Germline trimming cut 6 bases from V and 6 bases from J; bases unmatched to any gene: 11. The CDR3, as DNA: TGTGCCAGCTCCCTTAAGACTAGCGGGCCATCCAATGAGCAGTTCTTC. This codes for CASSLKTSGPSNEQFF.

The V call is TRBV5-4, the J call TRBJ2-3; TRBD2 aligns across 12 bases. CDR3 length: 15 residues. V shed 3 bases, J shed 5 bases, and the junction held 4 bases outside the gene matches. Germline V gene data show CDR1 as SGHNT and CDR2 as YYREEE (reference sequence). In DNA form, the CDR3 reads TGTGCCAGCAGCTCTGGACTAGCGGGGTTAGATACGCAGTATTTT. Its translation: CASSSGLAGLDTQYF.

The J gene is TRBJ2-7, the V gene TRBV5-1, with TRBD2 matching 8 bases. J gave up 0 bases and V 4 bases, and 6 bases lay outside the gene matches. CDR1 is SGHRS and CDR2 is YFSETQ in the germline V gene. This CDR3 spans 15 amino acids. The CDR3 loop is CASSRTSQSSYEQYF. The CDR3 coding sequence is TGCGCCAGCAGCCGGACTAGCCAGAGCTCCTACGAGCAGTACTTC.

The chain combines TRBV6-5 with TRBJ2-3; tentatively, D is TRBD2 (5 bases). V was clipped by 2 bases and J by 1 base, with 13 bases between them. This CDR3 is 16 amino acids long. The V gene's germline CDR1 is MNHEY and CDR2 SVGAGI. The CDR3 protein is CASSYPTGIGTDTQYF. In DNA, the CDR3 is TGTGCCAGCAGTTACCCCACCGGGATTGGCACAGATACGCAGTATTTT.

The genes are TRBV28 and TRBJ2-3; 12 bases match TRBD2. The J segment lost 5 bases and the V segment lost 6 bases, leaving 9 bases of the junction unmatched. Germline V gene data show CDR1 as MDHEN and CDR2 as SYDVKM. The CDR3 is made up of 16 amino acids. The CDR3 coding sequence is TGTGCCAGCAGGGCCCCGACTAGCGGGAGTTTAGATACGCAGTATTTT. This gives the protein CASRAPTSGSLDTQYF.

The J gene is TRBJ1-3, the V gene TRBV19; D remains unclear. CDR1 is LNHDA and CDR2 is SQIVND in the germline V gene (reference sequence). The CDR3 spans 13 residues. The V and J ends lost 7 bases and 1 base respectively, with 8 bases between them. The CDR3: CASKRFSGNTIYF. The CDR3 nucleotides are TGTGCCAGTAAGCGGTTTTCTGGAAACACCATATATTTT.

This clone came up a few times. The V gene is TRBV5-1, the J gene TRBJ2-2; TRBD1 aligns across 8 bases. This CDR3 contains 16 residues. V dropped 1 base and J dropped 1; count of bases not matched to a gene: 3. The germline V gene encodes CDR1 SGHRS and CDR2 YFSETQ. CDR3 protein: CASSLKGQGNTGELFF. The CDR3 DNA is TGCGCCAGCAGCTTGAAAGGACAGGGGAACACCGGGGAGCTGTTTTTT. Supplemented by reference TRBV5-1 and TRBJ2-2, the full variable domain reads KAGVTQTPRYLIKTRGQQVTLSCSPISGHRSVSWYQQTPGQGLQFLFEYFSETQRNKGNFPGRFSGRQFSNSRSEMNVSTLELGDSALYLCASSLKGQGNTGELFFGEGSRLTVL.

The chain is built from TRBV7-2 and TRBJ1-5; D uncertain. Germline CDR1 reads SGHTA; CDR2 reads FQGNSA. The CDR3 is made up of 16 amino acids. The V end was cut by 4 bases, the J end by 6 bases, with 19 bases between. CDR3 loop: CASSSPAGAFGQPQHF. The CDR3 coding sequence is TGTGCCAGCAGCTCACCTGCGGGAGCGTTCGGTCAGCCCCAGCATTTT. Supplemented by reference TRBV7-2 and TRBJ1-5, the full variable domain reads GAGVSQSPSNKVTEKGKDVELRCDPISGHTALYWYRQSLGQGLEFLIYFQGNSAPDKSGLPSDRFSAERTGGSVSTLTIQRTQQEDSAVYLCASSSPAGAFGQPQHFGDGTRLSIL.

This clone occurred a few times. V is TRBV2 and J is TRBJ2-3, with TRBD2 matching over 7 bases. Germline loops: CDR1 SNHLY, CDR2 FYNNEI. There are 15 residues in the CDR3. V was pared by 7 bases and J by 5 bases, with 12 bases of the junction left unmatched. The CDR3 here is CASTREKGVIDTQYF. CDR3 bases: TGTGCCAGCACGCGGGAGAAAGGGGTCATAGATACGCAGTATTTT.

This chain uses TRBV11-2 with TRBJ1-1; 9 bases agree with TRBD1. V was clipped by 5 bases and J by 1 base; unmatched bases: 8. Germline values: CDR1 SGHAT, CDR2 FQNNGV. The CDR3 is 16 amino acids. In DNA, the CDR3 is TGTGCCAGCAGCACACGGACAGGGGTGAGGAACACTGAAGCTTTCTTT. The encoded protein is CASSTRTGVRNTEAFF.

The chain has TRBV6-1 and TRBJ2-6, with D uncertain. CDR1 is MNHNS, CDR2 SASEGT, per germline. Between the trimmed V and J ends, which lost 2 bases and 0 bases, there was a span of 5 bases. CDR3 length: 15 residues. CDR3 residues: CASSENYSGANVLTF. In DNA, the CDR3 is TGTGCCAGCAGTGAAAATTACTCTGGGGCCAACGTCCTGACTTTC.

This rearrangement joins TRBV5-1 to TRBJ2-5; possibly TRBD2 for D (5 bases). Germline assignment: CDR1 SGHRS and CDR2 YFSETQ. The germline V and J ends were trimmed by 5 bases and 1 base, with 9 bases remaining between them. The CDR3 extends over 13 amino acids. The CDR3: CASSSGLQETQYF. The CDR3 nucleotides read TGCGCCAGCAGTTCCGGACTCCAAGAGACCCAGTACTTC.

The chain combines TRBV4-1 with TRBJ1-1; D is unresolved. Trimming cost V 0 bases and J 4 bases, with 15 bases left between them. The CDR3 has 16 residues. Germline-derived CDR1 and CDR2 are MGHRA and YSYEKL. CDR3 loop: CASSQDLLRVSTEAFF. DNA of the CDR3: TGCGCCAGCAGCCAAGATCTTTTACGCGTGAGCACTGAAGCTTTCTTT.

The chain couples TRBV18 to TRBJ2-5, with TRBD2 as a possible D gene (6 bases). The end of the DNA is better explained by TRBJ2-7, so the J call may be wrong. The CDR3 loop spans 17 amino acids. CDR1 is KGHSH, CDR2 LQKENI, per germline. CDR3 in amino acids: CASSPLEVGGTSYEQYF. CDR3 DNA: TGTGCCAGCTCACCACTAGAGGTCGGCGGGACTTCCTACGAGCAGTACTTC.

This chain joins TRBV28 and TRBJ2-3; 10 nucleotides line up with TRBD2. This CDR3 has 15 amino acids. The germline V gene has CDR1 MDHEN and CDR2 SYDVKM. V shed 3 bases, J shed 2 bases, and the junction held 2 bases outside the gene matches. CDR3 sequence (DNA): TGTGCCAGCAGTTTCAGCGGGAGGGCCACAGATACGCAGTATTTT. This sequence encodes CASSFSGRATDTQYF.

CDR3 amino acids: CASSFGGYEQYF. The CDR3 DNA reads TGTGCCAGCAGTTTTGGCGGGTACGAGCAGTACTTC. The rearrangement links TRBV27 to TRBJ2-7; a possible D gene is TRBD2 (5 bases). The germline V gene has CDR1 MNHEY and CDR2 SMNVEV (reference sequence). The CDR3 runs 12 residues. The V end was cut by 3 bases, the J end by 4 bases, with 7 bases between.